Below, 2 T cell receptor beta chains from the same sample are listed, as sequenced in a study of blood T cell repertoires in COVID-19. Here immunoSEQ multiplex PCR was the method, and the copy in TCRdb shows in-frame clones only, minus some. The table shows 140,000 or so clones, with roughly 89% occurring only once. The sample consisted of peripheral blood. These TCRs come from a human donor in a cohort sampled during active COVID-19.

The chain joins TRBV19 to TRBJ1-2; D ambiguous. The length of the CDR3 is 16 residues. Looked up from germline, CDR1 is LNHDA and CDR2 is SQIVND (reference sequence). Trimming took 6 bases from V and 4 from J, leaving 21 bases between them. The CDR3 sequence: CASSTVWQSATYGYTF. The CDR3 DNA follows: TGTGCCAGTAGCACCGTCTGGCAGAGCGCGACCTATGGCTACACCTTC.

J is TRBJ2-3 and V is TRBV18, with a possible D match to TRBD2 (6 bases). The CDR3 runs to 13 residues. CDR1 is KGHSH and CDR2 is LQKENI in the germline V gene. The V and J ends lost 3 bases and 11 bases respectively, with 15 bases between them. Written as DNA, the CDR3 is TGTGCCAGCTCACCGCACACGGGGGACGTGCAGTATTTT. Its protein product is CASSPHTGDVQYF.